One and the same sample provided the 10 T cell receptor beta chains below, sequenced in a study of shared clonotypes between healthy human individuals. Assay: immunoSEQ multiplex PCR; the TCRdb copy retains only in-frame clones and omits some. The sample lists about 2.4 million clones; roughly nine tenths were seen once. Sequenced: naive CD4+ T cells sorted from blood. The subset is: CD45RA+ positively selected. These receptors came from a man in his late teens or twenties in good health.

The genes are TRBV7-9 and TRBJ2-5; D ambiguous. Germline values: CDR1 SEHNR, CDR2 FQNEAQ (reference sequence). The CDR3 sequence is 17 residues long. The ends were cut back, 2 bases at V and 0 bases at J, with 16 bases in the middle. The CDR3 DNA reads TGTGCCAGCAGCTTAAATGGTAGTAGAACGAACCAAGAGACCCAGTACTTC. As protein: CASSLNGSRTNQETQYF.

This chain joins TRBV18 and TRBJ2-7, with D unresolved. Trimming stripped 2 bases from V and 6 bases from J, with 11 bases between. Germline V gene sequence: CDR1 KGHSH, CDR2 LQKENI. This CDR3 is 13 amino acids long. CDR3 nucleotide sequence: TGTGCCAGCTCACCAGCTGGTGGGTTCGAGCAGTACTTC. Amino acids: CASSPAGGFEQYF.

This chain links TRBV7-2 with TRBJ2-2, with D uncertain. Trimming removed 7 bases at V and 5 bases at J, with 14 bases between. Per germline, CDR1 SGHTA and CDR2 FQGNSA. The CDR3 has 14 residues. The CDR3 is CASTPPSRTGELFF. CDR3 DNA: TGTGCCAGCACCCCCCCAAGCCGGACCGGGGAGCTGTTTTTT.

The rearrangement links TRBV19 to TRBJ2-3, with D unclear. The CDR3 loop spans 13 amino acids. The ends were cut back, 6 bases at V and 2 bases at J, with 9 bases in the middle. From germline, CDR1 is LNHDA and CDR2 SQIVND (reference sequence). CDR3 protein: CASSRPHTDTQYF. The CDR3 coding sequence is TGTGCCAGTAGCCGGCCCCACACAGATACGCAGTATTTT.

V and J are TRBV30 and TRBJ2-7, with D hard to call. The CDR3 consists of 14 residues. Germline V lookup: CDR1 GTSNPN, CDR2 SVGIG (reference sequence). With 8 bases removed from V and 0 bases from J, the gap between germline ends came to 17 bases. The CDR3 nucleotides are TGTGCCCGTCGGACGGAAAGGACCTCCTACGAGCAGTACTTC. Protein product: CARRTERTSYEQYF.

The chain uses TRBV6-4 and TRBJ1-6; D may be TRBD1 (5 bases). Germline V gives CDR1 MRHNA, CDR2 SNTAGT. V dropped 2 bases and J dropped 10 bases, with 15 bases sitting between them. This CDR3 is 15 amino acids long. The CDR3 region is CASSDHRNQLSPLHF. The CDR3 coding sequence is TGTGCCAGCAGTGACCACAGGAACCAACTCTCACCCCTCCACTTT.

J is TRBJ1-4 and V is TRBV5-1; D gene ambiguous. The germline CDR1 and CDR2 sequences are SGHRS and YFSETQ. The CDR3 spans 14 residues. With 0 bases removed from V and 4 bases from J, the gap between germline ends came to 7 bases. CDR3 in DNA: TGCGCCAGCAGCTTGGGTCGGAATAATGAAAAACTGTTTTTT. Amino acids: CASSLGRNNEKLFF. Drawing the rest from reference TRBV5-1 and TRBJ1-4, the complete variable domain is KAGVTQTPRYLIKTRGQQVTLSCSPISGHRSVSWYQQTPGQGLQFLFEYFSETQRNKGNFPGRFSGRQFSNSRSEMNVSTLELGDSALYLCASSLGRNNEKLFFGSGTQLSVL.

V and J are TRBV30 and TRBJ2-2; D unresolved. The V and J ends lost 7 bases and 1 base respectively, with 10 bases between them. This CDR3 region has 13 residues. Germline CDR1 GTSNPN, CDR2 SVGIG (reference sequence). The DNA of the CDR3 is TGTGCCTTAAGGACGGTGAACACCGGGGAGCTGTTTTTT. It translates to CALRTVNTGELFF.

The chain has TRBV28 and TRBJ2-3; 7 bases agree with TRBD1. V shed 3 bases, J shed 1 base, and the junction held 7 bases outside the gene matches. The CDR3 runs 16 residues. The germline V gene has CDR1 MDHEN and CDR2 SYDVKM. The CDR3 DNA reads TGTGCCAGCAGTTTCCAATGGACAGGCCGCACAGATACGCAGTATTTT. Encoded protein: CASSFQWTGRTDTQYF.

V is TRBV6-6 and J is TRBJ2-5; D is perhaps TRBD1 (5 bases). CDR1 is MNHNY, CDR2 SVGAGI, per germline (reference sequence). Trimming stripped 2 bases from V and 5 bases from J, with 12 bases between. This CDR3 is 14 amino acids long. CDR3 bases: TGTGCCAGCAGTTACCGCAGGGAAGGCGAGACCCAGTACTTC. Translation gives CASSYRREGETQYF.